The 18 T cell receptor beta chains given below trace back to one sample, sequenced in a study of control samples from healthy donors and cancer patients. This table comes from immunoSEQ multiplex PCR, and its TCRdb copy is limited to in-frame clones, with some not included. The data contain 150,000 to 200,000 clones, around nine tenths of them singletons. Source material: blood. The receptors here all came from a man between 25 and 39 years old in good health.

V is TRBV7-9 and J is TRBJ2-4; TRBD1 matches at 8 bases. The CDR3 sequence is 14 residues long. The germline gives CDR1 SEHNR, CDR2 FQNEAQ (reference sequence). The trim removed 1 base at V and 8 bases at J, leaving 4 bases unmatched. This CDR3 is CASSLGTGMDIQYF. CDR3 nucleotides: TGTGCCAGCAGCTTAGGGACAGGGATGGACATTCAGTACTTC.

This sequence joins TRBV27 and TRBJ1-4; no clear D. Germline CDR1 and CDR2: MNHEY and SMNVEV (reference sequence). This CDR3 is built from 14 residues. The V and J ends lost 4 bases and 0 bases respectively, with 6 bases between them. CDR3 sequence (DNA): TGTGCCAGCAGTTCCAAGGCAACTAATGAAAAACTGTTTTTT. It encodes CASSSKATNEKLFF.

This clone was observed once. This chain uses TRBV27 with TRBJ2-5, with 7 bases fitting TRBD1. The CDR3 consists of 13 residues. Germline V gene lookup returns CDR1 MNHEY and CDR2 SMNVEV (reference sequence). V shed 11 bases and J 3 bases; nucleotides not matched to a gene: 9. CDR3 sequence (DNA): TGTGCCGTCAAGCCACAGGGGAAAGAGACCCAGTACTTC. It specifies CAVKPQGKETQYF.

The chain recombines TRBV9 with TRBJ2-4, with TRBD2 matching 7 bases. The CDR3 has 16 amino acids. Unmatched junction bases numbered 3, after V lost 0 bases and J lost 0 bases. Germline CDR1 SGDLS, CDR2 YYNGEE. The CDR3: CASSVEASGAKNIQYF. The CDR3, as DNA: TGTGCCAGCAGCGTAGAGGCTAGCGGAGCCAAAAACATTCAGTACTTC.

The chain carries TRBV28 and TRBJ1-5; D may be TRBD1 (6 bases). The CDR3 extends over 13 amino acids. Germline V gives CDR1 MDHEN, CDR2 SYDVKM. V dropped 6 bases and J dropped 7 bases, with 13 bases sitting between them. The CDR3 loop reads CASRDREGQPQHF. CDR3 coding DNA: TGTGCCAGCAGGGACAGAGAAGGACAGCCCCAGCATTTT.

This rearrangement joins TRBV2 to TRBJ1-2; 12 positions agree with TRBD1. CDR1 and CDR2 (germline): SNHLY, FYNNEI. The trim removed 2 bases at V and 8 bases at J, leaving 6 bases unmatched. The CDR3 spans 15 residues. The CDR3: CASSERDRGRRGYTF. The DNA of the CDR3 is TGTGCCAGCAGTGAACGGGACAGGGGGCGTCGAGGCTACACCTTC.

The chain carries TRBV6-5 and TRBJ2-7; weak D call: TRBD2 (5 bases). V was trimmed by 11 bases and J by 12 bases, leaving 26 bases between them. Germline CDR1 is MNHEY and CDR2 is SVGAGI. This CDR3 is built from 13 residues. For the CDR3, the DNA is TGTGCCGGACCTCTGGACTGCTTAAATTTTCCGTACTTC. Translating it yields CAGPLDCLNFPYF.

The rearrangement uses TRBV19 and TRBJ1-5; 7 positions agree with TRBD1. This CDR3 comprises 14 residues. The germline V gene has CDR1 LNHDA and CDR2 SQIVND (reference sequence). Unmatched junction bases numbered 6, after V lost 6 bases and J lost 4 bases. The CDR3 coding sequence is TGTGCCAGTAGCCGGGGACAGTCGAATCAGCCCCAGCATTTT. This sequence encodes CASSRGQSNQPQHF.

The rearrangement uses TRBV5-1 and TRBJ2-3; no reliable D call. Between the trimmed V and J ends, which lost 4 bases and 2 bases, there was a span of 14 bases. Germline V gene sequence: CDR1 SGHRS, CDR2 YFSETQ. The CDR3 sequence is 15 residues long. The DNA of the CDR3 is TGCGCCAGCAGCCCGAGAGATCCTTCCACAGATACGCAGTATTTT. Translating gives CASSPRDPSTDTQYF.

The chain employs TRBV28 and TRBJ2-7; D not certain. V was trimmed by 3 bases and J by 6 bases, leaving 9 bases between them. The CDR3 spans 12 residues. CDR1 is MDHEN and CDR2 is SYDVKM in the germline V gene. The DNA for the CDR3 is TGTGCCAGCAGTTTGGTCAGATTCGAGCAGTACTTC. The encoded protein is CASSLVRFEQYF.

DNA of the CDR3: TGTGCCAGCAGTCGTCTAGAGGGAGAGGCCAATGAGCAGTTCTTC. It specifies CASSRLEGEANEQFF. The chain joins TRBV27 to TRBJ2-1, with TRBD2 as a possible D gene (5 bases). The germline V gene encodes CDR1 MNHEY and CDR2 SMNVEV (reference sequence). V dropped 5 bases and J dropped 6 bases, with 17 bases sitting between them. This CDR3 has 15 residues.

V gene TRBV7-3 combines with J gene TRBJ2-5; D call uncertain. From germline, CDR1 is SGHTA and CDR2 FQGTGA. This CDR3 contains 13 residues. V lost 6 bases and J lost 0, with 8 bases in between. The CDR3 bases are TGTGCCAGCAGTCTGGAGCACCAAGAGACCCAGTACTTC. This gives the protein CASSLEHQETQYF.

This rearrangement joins TRBV6-5 to TRBJ2-3; 7 nucleotides agree with TRBD2. V shed 11 bases and J 2 bases; nucleotides not matched to a gene: 10. This CDR3 is built from 14 residues. The germline V gene has CDR1 MNHEY and CDR2 SVGAGI. The CDR3 region is CAGTRAGDTDTQYF. The DNA for the CDR3 is TGTGCCGGGACTCGCGCGGGGGACACAGATACGCAGTATTTT.

This rearrangement joins TRBV29-1 to TRBJ2-7; 14 bases align to TRBD2. The CDR3 length is 16 residues. Germline V lookup: CDR1 SQVTM, CDR2 ANQGSEA. The trim removed 0 bases at V and 5 bases at J, leaving 6 bases unmatched. CDR3 sequence: CSVEDPGLAGVNEQYF. CDR3 in DNA: TGCAGCGTTGAAGATCCGGGACTAGCGGGAGTGAACGAGCAGTACTTC.

This chain uses TRBV7-6 with TRBJ2-7, with D possibly called TRBD1 or TRBD2 (5 bases each). Trimming cost V 1 base and J 2 bases, with 6 bases left between them. The germline CDR1 and CDR2 sequences are SGHVS and FNYEAQ. This CDR3 spans 13 amino acids. The CDR3 loop reads CASSLGGTYEQYF. CDR3 bases: TGTGCCAGCAGCTTAGGGGGGACCTACGAGCAGTACTTC.

The rearrangement uses TRBV7-3 and TRBJ2-1; TRBD1 might be the D (7 bases). Trimming shortened V by 5 bases and J by 8 bases, and 28 bases separated the two germline ends. The germline V gene has CDR1 SGHTA and CDR2 FQGTGA. This CDR3 region has 18 residues. The CDR3 coding sequence is TGTGCCAGCAGCCGTTCAGGGGGGACACCACGAGGATACGATGAGCAGTTCTTC. Protein sequence: CASSRSGGTPRGYDEQFF.

J is TRBJ2-2 and V is TRBV2, with D possibly matching TRBD2 (7 bases). Trimming left V 1 base short and J 5 bases short, with 11 bases between. The germline gives CDR1 SNHLY, CDR2 FYNNEI. This CDR3 spans 15 amino acids. The CDR3 nucleotides read TGTGCCAGCAGTGAAGAGGGGAGGGGGACCGGGGAGCTGTTTTTT. As protein: CASSEEGRGTGELFF.

V gene TRBV7-9 combines with J gene TRBJ1-4; D not resolved. CDR1 SEHNR and CDR2 FQNEAQ come from the germline V gene (reference sequence). Trimming cost V 5 bases and J 7 bases, with 14 bases left between them. The CDR3 loop spans 14 amino acids. CDR3 in DNA: TGTGCCAGCAGCAGGGTTATCCCGGGTGAAAAACTGTTTTTT. It codes for CASSRVIPGEKLFF.